This T cell receptor (beta chain) was recorded in a study of CD8 T cells in ankylosing spondylitis. Study observations and caveats: Researchers reportedly found disease-linked clones significantly enriched in matched ankylosing spondylitis synovial fluid. Prior work had noted some motif variants in reactive arthritis blood and synovial fluid. Disease-linked clones were CD8+ and relatively rare in peripheral blood.

Germline V gene sequence: CDR1 SNHLY, CDR2 FYNNEI. With V trimmed by 4 bases and J by 9 bases, 0 bases remained unmatched. This CDR3 has 12 residues. Comments on this clonotype: Its target is not known.

Library preparation for TCR beta used quantitative 5'-RACE with molecular barcodes. MiXCR, applied by TCRdb to the 5' RACE reads, yields one record per CDR3 protein. Of around 180,000 distinct CDR3 sequences listed, 10% to 15% are singletons. This TCR derives from a female donor with ankylosing spondylitis or in good health (not recorded which). Sequencing was performed on blood, either unsorted or a sorted T cell fraction (not recorded which). This rearrangement joins TRBV2 to TRBJ1-6; 7 positions match TRBD1. CDR3 amino acids: CASSGQGSPLHF. CDR3 in DNA: TGTGCCAGCAGTGGACAGGGTTCACCCCTCCACTTT.